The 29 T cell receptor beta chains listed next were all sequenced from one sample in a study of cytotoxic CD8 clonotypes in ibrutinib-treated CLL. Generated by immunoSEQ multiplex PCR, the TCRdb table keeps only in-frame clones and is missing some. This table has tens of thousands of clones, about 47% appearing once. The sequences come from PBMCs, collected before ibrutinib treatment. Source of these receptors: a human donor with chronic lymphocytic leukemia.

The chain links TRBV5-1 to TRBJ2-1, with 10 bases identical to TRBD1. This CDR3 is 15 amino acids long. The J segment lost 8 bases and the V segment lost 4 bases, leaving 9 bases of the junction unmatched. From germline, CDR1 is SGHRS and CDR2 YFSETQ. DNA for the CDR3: TGCGCCAGCAGCCTGCTAGTGGGACAGGGGTATGAGCAGTTCTTC. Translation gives CASSLLVGQGYEQFF.

CDR3 sequence reads: CAWGIGGNTIYF. In DNA form, the CDR3 reads TGTGCCTGGGGCATTGGTGGAAACACCATATATTTT. The V gene is TRBV30, the J gene TRBJ1-3; no clear D. This CDR3 comprises 12 residues. V was trimmed by 5 bases and J by 3 bases, leaving 8 bases between them. Germline V gene sequence: CDR1 GTSNPN, CDR2 SVGIG (reference sequence).

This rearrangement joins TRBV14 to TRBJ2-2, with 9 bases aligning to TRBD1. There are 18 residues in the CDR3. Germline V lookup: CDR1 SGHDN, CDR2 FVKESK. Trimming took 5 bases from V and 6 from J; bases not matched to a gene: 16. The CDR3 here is CASSGVPGQGRSAGELFF. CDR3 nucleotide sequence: TGTGCCAGCAGCGGAGTCCCGGGACAGGGAAGAAGCGCCGGGGAGCTGTTTTTT.

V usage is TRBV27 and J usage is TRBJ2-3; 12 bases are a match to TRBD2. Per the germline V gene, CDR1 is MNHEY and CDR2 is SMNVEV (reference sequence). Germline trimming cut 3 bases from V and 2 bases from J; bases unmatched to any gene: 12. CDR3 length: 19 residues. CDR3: CASSLLSLAGGYDTDTQYF. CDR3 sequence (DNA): TGTGCCAGCAGTTTGTTAAGTCTAGCGGGGGGGTACGACACAGATACGCAGTATTTT.

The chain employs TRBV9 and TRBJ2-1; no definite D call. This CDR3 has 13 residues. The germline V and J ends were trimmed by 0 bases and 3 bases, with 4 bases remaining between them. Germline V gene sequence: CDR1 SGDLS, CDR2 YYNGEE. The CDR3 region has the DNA TGTGCCAGCAGCGTAGATGTCTACAATGAGCAGTTCTTC. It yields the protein CASSVDVYNEQFF.

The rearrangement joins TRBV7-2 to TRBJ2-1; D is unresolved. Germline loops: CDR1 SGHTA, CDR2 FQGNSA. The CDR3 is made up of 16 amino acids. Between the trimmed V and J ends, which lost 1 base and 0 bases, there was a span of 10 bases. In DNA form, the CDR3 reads TGTGCCAGCAGCTTAGTTTCTACACGCTCCTACAATGAGCAGTTCTTC. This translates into CASSLVSTRSYNEQFF.

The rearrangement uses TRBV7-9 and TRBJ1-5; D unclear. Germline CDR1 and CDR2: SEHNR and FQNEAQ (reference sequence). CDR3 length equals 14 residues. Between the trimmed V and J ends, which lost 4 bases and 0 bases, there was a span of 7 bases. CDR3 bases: TGTGCCAGCAGCTCAGACTTTAGCAATCAGCCCCAGCATTTT. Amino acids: CASSSDFSNQPQHF. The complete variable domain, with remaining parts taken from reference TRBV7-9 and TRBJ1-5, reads DTGVSQNPRHKITKRGQNVTFRCDPISEHNRLYWYRQTLGQGPEFLTYFQNEAQLEKSRLLSDRFSAERPKGSFSTLEIQRTEQGDSAMYLCASSSDFSNQPQHFGDGTRLSIL.

This chain's CDR3 is CASSLIDRRDSPLHF. In DNA, the CDR3 is TGTGCCAGCAGCTTAATCGACAGGAGGGATTCACCCCTCCACTTT. The V and J genes are TRBV5-4 and TRBJ1-6, with D possibly being TRBD1 (6 bases). This CDR3 is 15 amino acids long. With 2 bases removed from V and 8 bases from J, the gap between germline ends came to 14 bases. Germline CDR1 is SGHNT and CDR2 is YYREEE (reference sequence).

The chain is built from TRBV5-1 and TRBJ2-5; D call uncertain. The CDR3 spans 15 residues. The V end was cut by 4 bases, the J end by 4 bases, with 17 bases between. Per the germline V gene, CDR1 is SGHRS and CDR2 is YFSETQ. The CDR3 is CASSRDWNWGETQYF. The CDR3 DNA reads TGCGCCAGCAGCCGCGACTGGAATTGGGGAGAGACCCAGTACTTC.

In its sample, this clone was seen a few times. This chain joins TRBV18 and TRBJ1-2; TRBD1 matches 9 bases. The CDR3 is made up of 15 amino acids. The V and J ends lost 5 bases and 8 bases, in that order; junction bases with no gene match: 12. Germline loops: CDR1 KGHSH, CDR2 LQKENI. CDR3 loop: CASSGISGTGTGYTF. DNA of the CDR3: TGTGCCAGCTCAGGCATTTCCGGGACAGGGACAGGCTACACCTTC.

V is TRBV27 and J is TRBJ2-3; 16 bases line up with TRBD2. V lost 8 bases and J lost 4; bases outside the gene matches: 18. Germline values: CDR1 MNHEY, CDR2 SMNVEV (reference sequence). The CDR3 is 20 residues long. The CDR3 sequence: CASYPWGLAGGSSNADTQYF. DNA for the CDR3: TGTGCCAGCTATCCTTGGGGACTAGCGGGGGGGTCCAGCAACGCAGATACGCAGTATTTT.

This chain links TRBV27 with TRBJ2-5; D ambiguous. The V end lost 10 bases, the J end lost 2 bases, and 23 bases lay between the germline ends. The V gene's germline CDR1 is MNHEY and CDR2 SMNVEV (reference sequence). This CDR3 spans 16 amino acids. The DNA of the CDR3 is TGTGCCACCCGAGCTTTAGTCACAGACGCACAAGAGACCCAGTACTTC. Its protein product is CATRALVTDAQETQYF.

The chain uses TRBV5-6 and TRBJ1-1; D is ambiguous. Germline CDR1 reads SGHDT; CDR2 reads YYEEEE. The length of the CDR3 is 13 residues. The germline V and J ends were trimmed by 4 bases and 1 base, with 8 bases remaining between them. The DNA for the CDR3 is TGTGCCAGCAGCCTCTGGGGGAACACTGAAGCTTTCTTT. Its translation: CASSLWGNTEAFF.

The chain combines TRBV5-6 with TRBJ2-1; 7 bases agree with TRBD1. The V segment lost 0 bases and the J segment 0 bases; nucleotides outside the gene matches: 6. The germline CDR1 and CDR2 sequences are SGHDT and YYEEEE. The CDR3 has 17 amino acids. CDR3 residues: CASSLEGQSLSYNEQFF. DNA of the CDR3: TGTGCCAGCAGCTTGGAGGGACAGTCCCTCTCCTACAATGAGCAGTTCTTC.

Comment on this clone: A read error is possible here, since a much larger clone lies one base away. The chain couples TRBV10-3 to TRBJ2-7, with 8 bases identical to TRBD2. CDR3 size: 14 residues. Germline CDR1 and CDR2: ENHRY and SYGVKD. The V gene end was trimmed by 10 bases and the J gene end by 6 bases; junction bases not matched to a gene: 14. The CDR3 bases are TGTGCCAGCAGCCCCGGGAGGGGGTCTCGCGAGCAGTACTTC. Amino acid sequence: CASSPGRGSREQYF.

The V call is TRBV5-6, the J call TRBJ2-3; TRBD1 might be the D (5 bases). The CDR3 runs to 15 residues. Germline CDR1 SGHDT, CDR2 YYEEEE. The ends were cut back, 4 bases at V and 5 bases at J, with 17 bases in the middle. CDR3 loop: CASSPLNRPQDTQYF. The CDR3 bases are TGTGCCAGCAGCCCGTTGAACAGGCCCCAAGATACGCAGTATTTT.

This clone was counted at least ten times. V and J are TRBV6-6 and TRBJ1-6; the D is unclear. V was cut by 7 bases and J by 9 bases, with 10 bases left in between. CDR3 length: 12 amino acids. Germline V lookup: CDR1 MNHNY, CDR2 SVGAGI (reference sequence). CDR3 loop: CASKGKRSPLHF. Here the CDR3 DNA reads TGTGCCAGCAAGGGAAAACGTTCACCCCTCCACTTT.

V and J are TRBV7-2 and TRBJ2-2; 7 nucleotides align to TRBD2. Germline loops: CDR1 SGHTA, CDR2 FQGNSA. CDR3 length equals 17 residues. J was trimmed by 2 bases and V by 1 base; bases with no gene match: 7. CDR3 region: CASSLVGGGLNTGELFF. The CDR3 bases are TGTGCCAGCAGCTTAGTAGGCGGGGGACTCAACACCGGGGAGCTGTTTTTT.

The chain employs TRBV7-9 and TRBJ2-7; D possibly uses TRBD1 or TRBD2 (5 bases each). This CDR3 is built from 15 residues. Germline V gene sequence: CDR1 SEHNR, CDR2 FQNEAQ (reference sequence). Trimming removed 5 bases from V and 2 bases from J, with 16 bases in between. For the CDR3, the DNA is TGTGCCAGCAGCCCCCCGGGGCCGGGGCCCTACGAGCAGTACTTC. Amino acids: CASSPPGPGPYEQYF.

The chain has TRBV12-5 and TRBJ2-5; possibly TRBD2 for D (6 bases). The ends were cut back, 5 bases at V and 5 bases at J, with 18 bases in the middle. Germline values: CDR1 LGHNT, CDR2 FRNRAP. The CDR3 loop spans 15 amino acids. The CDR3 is CASGEGDFARETQYF. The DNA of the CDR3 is TGTGCTAGTGGTGAAGGGGACTTCGCCAGGGAGACCCAGTACTTC.

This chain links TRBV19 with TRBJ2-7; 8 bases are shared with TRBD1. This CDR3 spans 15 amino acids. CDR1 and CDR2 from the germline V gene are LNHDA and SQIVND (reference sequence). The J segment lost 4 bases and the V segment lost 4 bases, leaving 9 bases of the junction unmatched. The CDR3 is CASSTHRDRLYEQYF. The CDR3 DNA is TGTGCCAGTAGTACACACCGGGACAGGTTATACGAGCAGTACTTC.

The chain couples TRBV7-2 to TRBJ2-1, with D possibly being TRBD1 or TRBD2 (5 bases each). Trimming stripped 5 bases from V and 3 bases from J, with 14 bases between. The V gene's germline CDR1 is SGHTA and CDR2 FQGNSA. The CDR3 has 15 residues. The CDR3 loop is CASSKEGQVYNEQFF. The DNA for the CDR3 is TGTGCCAGCAGCAAAGAGGGGCAAGTCTACAATGAGCAGTTCTTC.

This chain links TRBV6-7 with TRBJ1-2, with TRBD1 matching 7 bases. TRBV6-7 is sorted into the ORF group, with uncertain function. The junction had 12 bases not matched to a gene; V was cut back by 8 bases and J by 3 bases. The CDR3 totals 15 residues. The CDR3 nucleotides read TGTGCCAGCCCGGGGGGACAGCCAGGGGACTATGGCTACACCTTC. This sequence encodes CASPGGQPGDYGYTF.

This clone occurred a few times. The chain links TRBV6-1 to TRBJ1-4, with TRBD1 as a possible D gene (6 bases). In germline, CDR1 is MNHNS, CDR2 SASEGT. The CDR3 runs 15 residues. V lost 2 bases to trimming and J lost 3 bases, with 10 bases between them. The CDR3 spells CASSERGRPNEKLFF. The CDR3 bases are TGTGCCAGCAGTGAAAGGGGGAGGCCTAATGAAAAACTGTTTTTT.

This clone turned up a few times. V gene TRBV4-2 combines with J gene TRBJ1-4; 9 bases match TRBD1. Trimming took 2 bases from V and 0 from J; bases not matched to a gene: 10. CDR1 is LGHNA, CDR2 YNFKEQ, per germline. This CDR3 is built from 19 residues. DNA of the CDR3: TGTGCCAGCAGCCAATTGGCCGGGACAGGGACAGCAACTAATGAAAAACTGTTTTTT. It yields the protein CASSQLAGTGTATNEKLFF.

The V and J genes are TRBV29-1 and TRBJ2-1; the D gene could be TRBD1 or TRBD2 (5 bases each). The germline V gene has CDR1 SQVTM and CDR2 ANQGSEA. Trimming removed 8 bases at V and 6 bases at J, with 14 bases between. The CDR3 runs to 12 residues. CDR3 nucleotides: TGCAGCTCTCCAGGGACCGGCAATGAGCAGTTCTTC. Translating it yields CSSPGTGNEQFF.

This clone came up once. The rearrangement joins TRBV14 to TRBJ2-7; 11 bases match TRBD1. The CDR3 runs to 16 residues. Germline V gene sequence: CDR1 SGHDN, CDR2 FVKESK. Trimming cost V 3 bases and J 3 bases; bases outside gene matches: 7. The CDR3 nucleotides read TGTGCCAGCAGCCAGCCTGCGGGACAGGGGGACTACGAGCAGTACTTC. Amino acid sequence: CASSQPAGQGDYEQYF.

CDR3 amino acids: CASSFSLRGTSTDTQYF. CDR3 in DNA: TGTGCCAGCAGTTTTTCTCTGCGGGGAACTAGCACAGATACGCAGTATTTT. J is TRBJ2-3 and V is TRBV27, with D perhaps matching TRBD2 (6 bases). The V gene lost 3 bases and the J gene lost 0 bases, with 16 bases spanning the gap. The CDR3 has 17 amino acids. Germline V gene data show CDR1 as MNHEY and CDR2 as SMNVEV (reference sequence).

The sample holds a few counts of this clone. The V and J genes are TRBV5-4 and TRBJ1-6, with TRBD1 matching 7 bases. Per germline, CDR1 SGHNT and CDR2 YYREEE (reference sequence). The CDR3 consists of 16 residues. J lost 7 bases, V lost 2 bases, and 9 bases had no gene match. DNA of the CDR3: TGTGCCAGCAGCTTCAACCCGGGACAGCAGAATTCACCCCTCCACTTT. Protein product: CASSFNPGQQNSPLHF.